The entry below describes one T cell receptor beta chain. The target of this receptor is not known. Per-base qualities were not stored, and no clone one base away is much larger. The data belong to a study of blood T cell repertoires in COVID-19 (dated by TCRdb to between 2020 and 2021). Study-level background: Samples from collaborators originated in the United States, Italy and Spain and spanned both the acute and convalescent phases of COVID-19. Samples were obtained from the ongoing ImmuneRACE study (first 160 participants) and from some 1,200 subjects provided by 6 global collaborators. Nearly every sample came with metadata listing a de-identified subject ID, COVID-19 status, age in years and sex. The prospective study material was composed of cDNA or gDNA derived from T cells, B-cell-depleted T cells, or PBMCs. HLA class I and class II types, where available, came from metadata supplied by the sample provider rather than from assay-based typing. Subjects who had been exposed to COVID-19, were actively infected with it, or had recovered from it provided the deeply sampled blood TCRbeta repertoires that made up the dataset. The repertoires were made available in a free public database intended to serve as a resource for research on the immune response to SARS-CoV-2.

Summary of the overall study and its limitations: Clinical and demographic metadata were provided uncurated, with the amount varying by source and participant.

TCRbeta CDR3 regions were amplified from genomic DNA by means of the immunoSEQ Assay, a bias-controlled multiplex PCR. In the original analysis: The number of nucleated cells in each sample was estimated from the amplification of reference gene primers within the assay. Sequence reads were collapsed and filtered to measure the absolute abundance of every unique TCRbeta CDR3 rearrangement. For each sample, productive Simpson clonality was calculated as the square root of Simpson's diversity index over productive rearrangements. TCRdb limited this immuneACCESS table to in-frame rearrangements with V and J called. A share of clones is missing; checked studies link under half to unresolved V genes, and the rest is unexplained. The V and J calls and the clone size are those of that table, but D and trimming were determined from the DNA. The sample table contains 430,000 or so clones; only one count was recorded for approximately 88% of them. The ten largest account for approximately 1.8% of the sample.

Participants in the prospective study were enrolled through a virtual design, were aged about 18 to 100 years, and lived in 20 to 30 United States geographic areas. To assign participants to cohorts, the prospective study relied on clinical history that participants themselves reported in a screening survey and a study questionnaire. ImmuneRACE Cohort 3 recovered participants were defined by two consecutive negative NP/OP PCR tests, healthcare professional clearance, or symptom resolution. In the prospective study, mobile phlebotomists collected whole blood, serum and a nasopharyngeal or oropharyngeal swab from each participant. Additional blood draws and questionnaires over an approximately two-month period could optionally be provided by prospective study participants. Before DNA extraction, prospective study blood samples were shipped either frozen or at room temperature. From the germline V gene, CDR1 is SQVTM and CDR2 is ANQGSEA. Clipping removes 7 bases from V and 6 bases from J, with 7 as the unmatched junction base count. Measured from the cysteine to the phenylalanine, the CDR3 is 13 residues long. Left in the record is the CDR3 DNA by itself, 39 bases read in frame from the first base.

Recombination connected TRBV29-1 to TRBJ2-3; 10 middle bases align to TRBD2. Sequencing used PBMCs or T cells enriched from blood (not recorded which). This sequence originates from a woman between 35 and 50 years old who had recovered from COVID-19. CDR3 region: CSAASGLADTQYF. The nucleotide sequence reads TGCAGCGCAGCGTCGGGACTAGCGGATACGCAGTATTTT.